Listed below are T cell receptor beta chains from one sample, sequenced in a study of T-cell memory formation after mild COVID-19. From the 5' RACE reads, TCRdb called clonotypes with MiXCR, one entry per CDR3 protein. The repertoire has about 270,000 distinct CDR3 sequences, approximately 19% of them found once; the top ten carry 23%. Sequences were obtained from PBMCs or a T cell subset sorted from them (not recorded which). The receptors were gathered from a man between 18 and 29 years old who had mild COVID-19 (a few samples of this study predate the infection). Cell type and time point are not known. Each CDR3 is given with its conserved first and last residue. The order of the fields is V gene, J gene, D gene, clone size, CDR3 length, CDR3 protein, CDR3 DNA. D genes are given only for firm matches. Only some rows state a clone size, as once, few, many or a class for expanded clones.

v_gene: TRBV12-3/TRBV12-4; j_gene: TRBJ1-2; d_gene: TRBD1; abundance: few; len: 17; CDR3aa: CASSLREGAGQLYGYTF; CDR3nt: TGTGCCAGCAGTTTGAGAGAAGGGGCGGGACAGTTATATGGCTACACCTTC
v_gene: TRBV5-6; j_gene: TRBJ2-2; d_gene: -; abundance: few; len: 15; CDR3aa: CASIGVQENTGELFF; CDR3nt: TGTGCCAGCATCGGGGTCCAGGAGAACACCGGGGAGCTGTTTTTT
v_gene: TRBV6-2/TRBV6-3; j_gene: TRBJ1-5; d_gene: TRBD1; abundance: few; len: 12; CDR3aa: CASSDRGAPQHF; CDR3nt: TGTGCCAGCAGTGACAGGGGTGCGCCCCAGCATTTT
v_gene: TRBV19; j_gene: TRBJ1-1; d_gene: -; abundance: many; len: 13; CDR3aa: CASSNHELTEAFF; CDR3nt: TGTGCCAGTAGTAACCATGAGCTCACTGAAGCTTTCTTT
v_gene: TRBV12-3/TRBV12-4; j_gene: TRBJ2-5; d_gene: TRBD1; abundance: few; len: 16; CDR3aa: CASMGSPTRGRETQYF; CDR3nt: TGTGCCAGCATGGGGTCCCCTACGAGGGGGCGGGAGACCCAGTACTTC
v_gene: TRBV20-1; j_gene: TRBJ2-1; d_gene: TRBD2; abundance: -; len: 15; CDR3aa: CSARDAGTSKHEQFF; CDR3nt: TGCAGTGCTAGAGATGCCGGGACTAGTAAACATGAGCAGTTCTTC
v_gene: TRBV7-9; j_gene: TRBJ2-7; d_gene: -; abundance: -; len: 13; CDR3aa: CASRLDGAYEQYF; CDR3nt: TGTGCCAGCAGACTTGACGGTGCCTACGAGCAGTACTTC
v_gene: TRBV7-2; j_gene: TRBJ2-5; d_gene: -; abundance: -; len: 11; CDR3aa: CASSSTETQYF; CDR3nt: TGTGCCAGCAGCTCGACTGAGACCCAGTACTTC
v_gene: TRBV4-1; j_gene: TRBJ2-1; d_gene: -; abundance: -; len: 13; CDR3aa: CASSQEDSWGQFF; CDR3nt: TGCGCCAGCAGCCAAGAAGACAGCTGGGGGCAGTTCTTC
v_gene: TRBV5-1; j_gene: TRBJ2-3; d_gene: -; abundance: few; len: 13; CDR3aa: CASSLWTADTQYF; CDR3nt: TGCGCCAGCAGCTTATGGACAGCAGATACGCAGTATTTT
v_gene: TRBV4-3; j_gene: TRBJ2-5; d_gene: TRBD1; abundance: -; len: 15; CDR3aa: CASSRKTGGWETQYF; CDR3nt: TGCGCCAGCAGCCGAAAGACAGGGGGCTGGGAGACCCAGTACTTC
v_gene: TRBV28; j_gene: TRBJ1-1; d_gene: -; abundance: few; len: 12; CDR3aa: CASTGWDTEAFF; CDR3nt: TGTGCCAGCACGGGGTGGGACACTGAAGCTTTCTTT
v_gene: TRBV4-1; j_gene: TRBJ2-1; d_gene: -; abundance: -; len: 15; CDR3aa: CASSQDKTGRGEQFF; CDR3nt: TGCGCCAGCAGCCAAGATAAAACGGGTCGCGGTGAGCAGTTCTTC
v_gene: TRBV6-6; j_gene: TRBJ2-7; d_gene: TRBD1; abundance: -; len: 14; CDR3aa: CASSYGTGAYEQYF; CDR3nt: TGTGCCAGCAGTTACGGGACAGGTGCCTACGAGCAGTACTTC
v_gene: TRBV6-2/TRBV6-3; j_gene: TRBJ2-4; d_gene: -; abundance: few; len: 16; CDR3aa: CASSYGDESPKNIQYF; CDR3nt: TGTGCCAGCAGTTACGGCGACGAGTCACCCAAAAACATTCAGTACTTC
v_gene: TRBV6-5; j_gene: TRBJ1-1; d_gene: -; abundance: few; len: 14; CDR3aa: CASSTHRYATEAFF; CDR3nt: TGTGCCAGCAGTACACACCGTTACGCCACTGAAGCTTTCTTT
v_gene: TRBV10-3; j_gene: TRBJ2-5; d_gene: -; abundance: few; len: 13; CDR3aa: CAISDQSTETQYF; CDR3nt: TGTGCCATCAGTGACCAGTCTACGGAGACCCAGTACTTC
v_gene: TRBV20-1; j_gene: TRBJ1-5; d_gene: -; abundance: -; len: 18; CDR3aa: CSARGRPLFLGSDQPQHF; CDR3nt: TGCAGTGCTAGAGGCCGACCCCTATTTCTGGGGTCGGATCAGCCCCAGCATTTT
v_gene: TRBV12-3/TRBV12-4; j_gene: TRBJ1-3; d_gene: TRBD1; abundance: -; len: 15; CDR3aa: CASTPPGGAVNTIYF; CDR3nt: TGTGCCAGCACCCCCCCAGGGGGCGCGGTAAACACCATATATTTT
v_gene: TRBV20-1; j_gene: TRBJ2-7; d_gene: TRBD2; abundance: -; len: 16; CDR3aa: CSARPLGAGVSYEQYF; CDR3nt: TGCAGTGCTAGGCCCTTGGGAGCGGGGGTCTCCTACGAGCAGTACTTC
v_gene: TRBV21-1; j_gene: TRBJ2-5; d_gene: -; abundance: few; len: 15; CDR3aa: CASSPKPISNETQYF; CDR3nt: TGTGCCAGCAGCCCGAAACCGATAAGTAACGAGACCCAGTACTTC
v_gene: TRBV4-1; j_gene: TRBJ2-5; d_gene: -; abundance: -; len: 16; CDR3aa: CASSQDRGTRQETQYF; CDR3nt: TGCGCCAGCAGCCAAGATCGGGGGACCCGTCAAGAGACCCAGTACTTC
v_gene: TRBV7-9; j_gene: TRBJ2-1; d_gene: -; abundance: few; len: 15; CDR3aa: CASSLAAPGYNEQFF; CDR3nt: TGTGCCAGCAGCTTAGCCGCCCCAGGTTACAATGAGCAGTTCTTC
v_gene: TRBV5-1; j_gene: TRBJ2-3; d_gene: -; abundance: few; len: 14; CDR3aa: CASSPGPSTDTQYF; CDR3nt: TGCGCCAGCAGCCCTGGGCCCAGCACAGATACGCAGTATTTT
v_gene: TRBV5-1; j_gene: TRBJ2-5; d_gene: TRBD2; abundance: few; len: 13; CDR3aa: CASSTGGGETQYF; CDR3nt: TGCGCCAGCAGCACGGGGGGGGGAGAGACCCAGTACTTC
v_gene: TRBV11-3; j_gene: TRBJ2-3; d_gene: -; abundance: -; len: 15; CDR3aa: CASSLGTSETDTQYF; CDR3nt: TGTGCCAGCAGCTTGGGCACCTCCGAAACAGATACGCAGTATTTT
v_gene: TRBV6-5; j_gene: TRBJ2-1; d_gene: -; abundance: -; len: 13; CDR3aa: CASHGGPYNEQFF; CDR3nt: TGTGCCAGCCACGGGGGGCCCTACAATGAGCAGTTCTTC
v_gene: TRBV12-3/TRBV12-4; j_gene: TRBJ2-5; d_gene: -; abundance: -; len: 11; CDR3aa: CASSPGTLGDF; CDR3nt: TGTGCCAGCAGTCCGGGGACCCTGGGGGACTTC
v_gene: TRBV24-1; j_gene: TRBJ1-6; d_gene: -; abundance: -; len: 13; CDR3aa: CASGTPRRSPLHF; CDR3nt: TGTGCCTCGGGGACGCCTAGACGGTCACCCCTCCACTTT
v_gene: TRBV15; j_gene: TRBJ2-5; d_gene: -; abundance: few; len: 16; CDR3aa: CATSRDLLGLQETQYF; CDR3nt: TGTGCCACCAGCAGAGATCTACTAGGTCTCCAAGAGACCCAGTACTTC
v_gene: TRBV7-2; j_gene: TRBJ2-1; d_gene: -; abundance: few; len: 14; CDR3aa: CASSLALKGYEQFF; CDR3nt: TGTGCCAGCAGCTTAGCGCTCAAGGGGTATGAGCAGTTCTTC
v_gene: TRBV11-1; j_gene: TRBJ2-7; d_gene: -; abundance: -; len: 14; CDR3aa: CASSSQEGRYEQYF; CDR3nt: TGTGCCAGCAGCTCGCAGGAGGGCCGATACGAGCAGTACTTC
v_gene: TRBV5-1; j_gene: TRBJ1-1; d_gene: -; abundance: few; len: 15; CDR3aa: CASRHYGRGRTEAFF; CDR3nt: TGCGCCAGCAGACACTACGGGAGAGGGAGGACTGAAGCTTTCTTT
v_gene: TRBV6-4; j_gene: TRBJ2-1; d_gene: -; abundance: -; len: 15; CDR3aa: CASSRGRSSYNEQFF; CDR3nt: TGTGCCAGCAGTCGGGGAAGAAGCTCCTACAATGAGCAGTTCTTC
v_gene: TRBV29-1; j_gene: TRBJ2-3; d_gene: -; abundance: few; len: 15; CDR3aa: CSVEDLTGLGDTQYF; CDR3nt: TGCAGCGTTGAAGATCTCACGGGGCTAGGAGATACGCAGTATTTT
v_gene: TRBV19; j_gene: TRBJ2-1; d_gene: -; abundance: few; len: 14; CDR3aa: CASSIPPRGNEQFF; CDR3nt: TGTGCCAGTAGTATACCGCCTCGGGGCAATGAGCAGTTCTTC
v_gene: TRBV6-6; j_gene: TRBJ2-3; d_gene: -; abundance: -; len: 13; CDR3aa: CASTQGGADTQYF; CDR3nt: TGTGCCAGCACGCAGGGTGGGGCAGATACGCAGTATTTT
v_gene: TRBV19; j_gene: TRBJ2-3; d_gene: -; abundance: many; len: 16; CDR3aa: CASRPPGSWRSDTQYF; CDR3nt: TGTGCCAGTAGACCCCCGGGATCCTGGAGGTCGGATACGCAGTATTTT
v_gene: TRBV5-1; j_gene: TRBJ1-5; d_gene: TRBD1; abundance: few; len: 15; CDR3aa: CASSLEGQRDQPQHF; CDR3nt: TGCGCCAGCAGCTTGGAGGGACAGCGGGATCAGCCCCAGCATTTT
v_gene: TRBV5-1; j_gene: TRBJ1-1; d_gene: -; abundance: few; len: 13; CDR3aa: CASSLAWGSEAFF; CDR3nt: TGCGCCAGCAGCTTGGCCTGGGGGTCTGAAGCTTTCTTT